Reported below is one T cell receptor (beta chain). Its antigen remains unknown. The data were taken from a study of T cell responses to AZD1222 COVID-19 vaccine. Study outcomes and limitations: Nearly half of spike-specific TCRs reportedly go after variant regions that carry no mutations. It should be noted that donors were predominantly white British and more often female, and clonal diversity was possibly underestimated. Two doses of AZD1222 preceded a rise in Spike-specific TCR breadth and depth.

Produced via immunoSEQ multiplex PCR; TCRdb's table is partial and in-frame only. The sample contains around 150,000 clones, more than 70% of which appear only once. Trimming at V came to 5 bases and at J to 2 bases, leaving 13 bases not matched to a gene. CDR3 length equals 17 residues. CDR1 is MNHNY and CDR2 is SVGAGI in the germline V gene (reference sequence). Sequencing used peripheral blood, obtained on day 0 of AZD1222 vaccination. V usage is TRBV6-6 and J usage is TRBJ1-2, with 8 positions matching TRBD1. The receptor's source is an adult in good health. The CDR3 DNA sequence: TGTGCCAGCAGTCCAGTAGGACAGGGCCGATCCAACTATGGCTACACCTTC. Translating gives CASSPVGQGRSNYGYTF.